The T cell receptor (beta chain) described here comes from a study of shared clonotypes between healthy human individuals. The study, taken as a whole, reports: Naive CD4 clonotypes were shared across several donors at about 5.2%.

The split of CD4+ cells yielded CD45RA+ naive and CD45RA-negative memory subsets. TCRdb's table, derived via immunoSEQ multiplex PCR, lists solely in-frame clones and lacks some. The table lists 2 million to 3 million clones, over 85% of them singletons. With respect to this clone: The antigen remains unidentified.

V lost 7 bases and J 0 bases, leaving 11 bases between the germline ends. The CDR3 spans 13 residues. Germline CDR1 is SGHNT and CDR2 is YYREEE (reference sequence). The chain couples TRBV5-4 to TRBJ2-7, with D possibly TRBD1 on 5 matching bases. Sequenced material: naive CD4+ T cells from PBMCs. The subset here: CD45RA+ positively selected. The source is a man between 18 and 35 years old in good health. Some clones in this sample may be carry-over from other donors' samples. DNA for the CDR3: TGTGCCAGCGGCAATAGGGGCTCCTACGAGCAGTACTTC. This codes for CASGNRGSYEQYF.